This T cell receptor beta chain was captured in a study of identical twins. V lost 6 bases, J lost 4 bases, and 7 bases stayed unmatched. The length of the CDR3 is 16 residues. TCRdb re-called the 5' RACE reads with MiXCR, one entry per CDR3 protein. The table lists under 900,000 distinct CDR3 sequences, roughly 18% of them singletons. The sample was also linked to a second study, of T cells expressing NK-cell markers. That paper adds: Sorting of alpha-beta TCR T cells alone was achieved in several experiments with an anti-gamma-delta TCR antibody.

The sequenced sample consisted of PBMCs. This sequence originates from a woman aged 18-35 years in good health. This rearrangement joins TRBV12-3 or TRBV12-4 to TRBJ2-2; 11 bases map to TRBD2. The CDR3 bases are TGTGCCAGCAGACAAACTAGCGGGAGAAGCACCGGGGAGCTGTTTTTT. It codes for CASRQTSGRSTGELFF.